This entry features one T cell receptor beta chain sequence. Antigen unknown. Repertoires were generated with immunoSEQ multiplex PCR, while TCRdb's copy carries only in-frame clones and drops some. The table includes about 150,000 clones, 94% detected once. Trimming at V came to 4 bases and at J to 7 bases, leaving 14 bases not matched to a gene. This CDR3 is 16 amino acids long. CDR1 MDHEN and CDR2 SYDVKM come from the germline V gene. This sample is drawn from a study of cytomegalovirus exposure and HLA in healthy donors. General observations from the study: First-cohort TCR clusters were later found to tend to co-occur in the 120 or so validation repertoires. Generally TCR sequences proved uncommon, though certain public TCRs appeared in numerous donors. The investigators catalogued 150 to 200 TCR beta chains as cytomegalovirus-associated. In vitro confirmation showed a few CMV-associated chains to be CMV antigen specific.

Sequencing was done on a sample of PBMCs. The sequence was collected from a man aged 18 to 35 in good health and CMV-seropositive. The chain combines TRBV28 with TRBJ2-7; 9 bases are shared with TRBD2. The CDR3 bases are TGTGCCAGCAGTTGGGGGCCAGCGGGAGGACCGAAGGAGCAGTACTTC. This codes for CASSWGPAGGPKEQYF.